The 28 T cell receptor beta chains below all came from one sample that was sequenced in a study of memory CD8 T cells in hepatitis C reinfection. Only in-frame clones appear in the TCRdb table, and some are missing; sequencing was by immunoSEQ multiplex PCR. The sample lists 2,000 to 3,000 clones, approximately 90% occurring once. This sample's time point: peak reinfection, 3 to 8 weeks after reinfection detection. TCR sequencing was done directly ex vivo on sorted cells, without expansion in vitro. The sequencing input was naive CD8+ T cells sorted from blood. These receptors all come from a man aged 45-65 years with hepatitis C virus infection.

This chain links TRBV7-8 with TRBJ2-1; 10 bases align to TRBD2. The ends lost 2 bases at V and 5 bases at J; junction bases unmatched: 6. The CDR3 consists of 16 residues. The germline V gene encodes CDR1 SGHVS and CDR2 FQNEAQ. The chain's CDR3 is CASSLYLAGVNNEQFF. For the CDR3, the DNA is TGTGCCAGCAGCTTATACCTAGCGGGAGTAAACAATGAGCAGTTCTTC.

The chain carries TRBV2 and TRBJ2-4; D possibly corresponds to TRBD2 (5 bases). The CDR3 loop spans 15 amino acids. The V and J ends lost 1 base and 5 bases respectively, with 12 bases between them. Germline values: CDR1 SNHLY, CDR2 FYNNEI. The chain's CDR3 is CASSEVGSLQNIQYF. For the CDR3, the DNA is TGTGCCAGCAGTGAAGTTGGGAGTCTGCAAAACATTCAGTACTTC.

The rearrangement links TRBV4-1 to TRBJ1-6; TRBD1 matches 8 bases. The CDR3 sequence is 16 residues long. V lost 4 bases, J lost 2 bases, and 4 bases stayed unmatched. Germline CDR1 MGHRA, CDR2 YSYEKL. The DNA for the CDR3 is TGCGCCAGCAGCCTGACAGGGGACGCCTATAATTCACCCCTCCACTTT. It encodes CASSLTGDAYNSPLHF.

This clone was picked up one time. In nucleotides, the CDR3 is TGTGCCAGCAGCTTGGGAGGGCTTGGGGCCAACGTCCTGACTTTC. Residues: CASSLGGLGANVLTF. The chain couples TRBV5-5 to TRBJ2-6; a possible D gene is TRBD2 (5 bases). The CDR3 length is 15 residues. Germline CDR1 SGHKS, CDR2 YYEKEE (reference sequence). V was trimmed by 0 bases and J by 3 bases, leaving 7 bases between them.

The rearrangement joins TRBV13 to TRBJ1-1; D is unresolved. The CDR3 runs 15 residues. The V gene lost 1 base and the J gene lost 2 bases, with 11 bases spanning the gap. The germline V gene encodes CDR1 PRHDT and CDR2 FYEKMQ (reference sequence). The CDR3 sequence is CASSLEAATNTEAFF. The CDR3 region has the DNA TGTGCCAGCAGCTTAGAGGCGGCGACCAACACTGAAGCTTTCTTT.

The chain couples TRBV7-9 to TRBJ1-4, with 8 positions matching TRBD1. The germline gives CDR1 SEHNR, CDR2 FQNEAQ (reference sequence). This CDR3 comprises 16 residues. V dropped 2 bases and J dropped 8; count of bases not matched to a gene: 10. The CDR3 spells CASSLPRTGWEEKLFF. Here the CDR3 DNA reads TGTGCCAGCAGCTTACCGAGGACAGGGTGGGAGGAAAAACTGTTTTTT.

The rearrangement uses TRBV9 and TRBJ2-5; D is perhaps TRBD2 (6 bases). The DNA end is a closer match to TRBJ2-7, so the J assignment may be wrong. There are 15 residues in the CDR3. Germline values: CDR1 SGDLS, CDR2 YYNGEE. The CDR3 spells CASSVGRERENEQYF. The DNA of the CDR3 is TGTGCCAGCAGCGTAGGACGGGAGCGTGAGAACGAGCAGTACTTC.

The chain carries TRBV19 and TRBJ2-1; tentative D call: TRBD2 (5 bases). V was pared by 3 bases and J by 3 bases, with 9 bases between. CDR1 and CDR2 from the germline V gene are LNHDA and SQIVND (reference sequence). The CDR3 totals 14 residues. DNA of the CDR3: TGTGCCAGTAGTATTGGAGGAGACTACAATGAGCAGTTCTTC. Protein sequence: CASSIGGDYNEQFF.

This chain joins TRBV9 and TRBJ2-7; 10 bases line up with TRBD1. Losses at the gene ends were 3 bases for V and 4 bases for J; bases not matched to a gene: 4. The length of the CDR3 is 14 residues. Germline V gene data show CDR1 as SGDLS and CDR2 as YYNGEE. The CDR3: CASSDPDRGYEQYF. The CDR3 coding sequence is TGTGCCAGCAGCGACCCGGACAGGGGGTACGAGCAGTACTTC. The entire variable domain, with the rest obtained from reference TRBV9 and TRBJ2-7, is as follows: DSGVTQTPKHLITATGQRVTLRCSPRSGDLSVYWYQQSLDQGLQFLIQYYNGEERAKGNILERFSAQQFPDLHSELNLSSLELGDSALYFCASSDPDRGYEQYFGPGTRLTVT.

The CDR3 is CASSLVAGEAFF. The CDR3 region has the DNA TGTGCCAGCAGCTTAGTGGCCGGGGAAGCTTTCTTT. The V call is TRBV11-2, the J call TRBJ1-1; D is undetermined. CDR1 and CDR2 from the germline V gene are SGHAT and FQNNGV. V was trimmed by 1 base and J by 8 bases, leaving 8 bases between them. The CDR3 is 12 residues long.

This chain connects TRBV19 to TRBJ2-1, with a possible D match to TRBD2 (5 bases). The V and J ends lost 2 bases and 12 bases respectively, with 14 bases between them. The germline V gene encodes CDR1 LNHDA and CDR2 SQIVND (reference sequence). There are 13 residues in the CDR3. The CDR3, as DNA: TGTGCCAGTAGTATATTTGATAGTCGGGGGCAGTTCTTC. Encoded protein: CASSIFDSRGQFF.

The chain has TRBV7-9 and TRBJ1-1; no definite D call. The CDR3 covers 12 residues. Trimming removed 3 bases at V and 6 bases at J, with 8 bases between. In germline, CDR1 is SEHNR, CDR2 FQNEAQ (reference sequence). This chain's CDR3 is CASSFSTSEAFF. The CDR3 DNA is TGTGCCAGCAGCTTTAGTACGTCTGAAGCTTTCTTT.

The rearrangement uses TRBV7-9 and TRBJ2-1, with TRBD1 identical over 8 bases. J gave up 5 bases and V 3 bases, and 6 bases lay outside the gene matches. The CDR3 sequence is 15 residues long. Germline lookup yields CDR1 SEHNR and CDR2 FQNEAQ (reference sequence). The CDR3, as DNA: TGTGCCAGCAGCTTTAGACAGGGGCCCCACAATGAGCAGTTCTTC. The encoded protein is CASSFRQGPHNEQFF.

The rearrangement links TRBV7-3 to TRBJ2-3; a weak D match, TRBD2 (6 bases). V dropped 4 bases and J dropped 2 bases, with 19 bases sitting between them. This CDR3 has 17 amino acids. Germline values: CDR1 SGHTA, CDR2 FQGTGA. CDR3 protein: CASSSLGTGEYTDTQYF. For the CDR3, the DNA is TGTGCCAGCAGCTCCCTCGGAACGGGAGAATACACAGATACGCAGTATTTT.

The chain uses TRBV6-5 and TRBJ2-2; 8 bases map to TRBD1. V shed 0 bases, J shed 4 bases, and the junction held 1 base outside the gene matches. Germline V gives CDR1 MNHEY, CDR2 SVGAGI. The CDR3 contains 15 residues. The CDR3 is CASSYSTGATGELFF. Written as DNA, the CDR3 is TGTGCCAGCAGTTACTCGACAGGGGCCACCGGGGAGCTGTTTTTT.

Points on this clone: One junction end does not reproduce the germline sequence, and a read error may be involved. The chain is built from TRBV18 and TRBJ2-7; no firm D call. The CDR3 runs 9 residues. Germline loops: CDR1 KGHSH, CDR2 LQKENI. The CDR3 loop is CASTCPPGF. The CDR3 region has the DNA TGTGCCAGCACGTGCCCCCCAGGCTTC.

Turning to this clone: An end of the junction differs from the germline gene, which may be a read error. V gene TRBV7-7 combines with J gene TRBJ2-7; the match to TRBD1 covers 9 bases. The CDR3 contains 15 residues. Germline V gene sequence: CDR1 SSHAT, CDR2 FNYEAQ (reference sequence). In DNA, the CDR3 is TGTGCTAGCAGCCCGGGGACAGGGCGGGACTACGAGCAGTACTTC. The encoded protein is CASSPGTGRDYEQYF.

This sequence joins TRBV10-3 and TRBJ2-7, with D possibly matching TRBD1 (6 bases). V lost 10 bases and J lost 4, with 11 bases in between. Germline lookup yields CDR1 ENHRY and CDR2 SYGVKD. The CDR3 is 11 residues long. The CDR3 here is CATGTGYEQYF. The CDR3 DNA follows: TGTGCCACCGGAACAGGGTACGAGCAGTACTTC.

V usage is TRBV7-9 and J usage is TRBJ1-2; D unresolved. Trimming left V 3 bases short and J 1 base short, with 6 bases between. This CDR3 has 13 amino acids. Per the germline V gene, CDR1 is SEHNR and CDR2 is FQNEAQ (reference sequence). The CDR3, as DNA: TGTGCCAGCAGCTTGCCGAGTAACTATGGCTACACCTTC. Its protein is CASSLPSNYGYTF. Variable domain in full (rest from reference TRBV7-9 and TRBJ1-2): DTGVSQNPRHKITKRGQNVTFRCDPISEHNRLYWYRQTLGQGPEFLTYFQNEAQLEKSRLLSDRFSAERPKGSFSTLEIQRTEQGDSAMYLCASSLPSNYGYTFGSGTRLTVV.

CDR3 loop: CASSSDAGGGEAFF. DNA for the CDR3: TGTGCCAGCAGCTCCGACGCGGGAGGGGGTGAAGCTTTCTTT. V usage is TRBV5-8 and J usage is TRBJ1-1; maybe TRBD1 (6 bases). V gave up 3 bases and J gave up 7 bases, with 16 bases separating them. Looked up from germline, CDR1 is SGHTS and CDR2 is YDEGEE. The CDR3 length is 14 residues.

The CDR3 loop is CASSDSSSGEQYF. In DNA form, the CDR3 reads TGTGCCAGCAGTGACTCAAGTTCGGGGGAGCAGTACTTC. This chain joins TRBV6-4 and TRBJ2-7; D may be TRBD2 (5 bases). The CDR3 spans 13 residues. Trimming cost V 0 bases and J 7 bases, with 10 bases left between them. CDR1 is MRHNA and CDR2 is SNTAGT in the germline V gene.

The rearrangement uses TRBV29-1 and TRBJ2-7; the D gene is possibly TRBD1 (5 bases). From germline, CDR1 is SQVTM and CDR2 ANQGSEA. Trimming cost V 2 bases and J 3 bases, with 20 bases left between them. The CDR3 is 16 residues long. The DNA of the CDR3 is TGCAGCGTTGAATGGGGCAGTACTGGGGAAAACTACGAGCAGTACTTC. This encodes CSVEWGSTGENYEQYF.

The V and J genes are TRBV18 and TRBJ1-4; 9 bases line up with TRBD1. The ends lost 4 bases at V and 8 bases at J; junction bases unmatched: 5. This CDR3 comprises 14 residues. Germline-derived CDR1 and CDR2 are KGHSH and LQKENI. The CDR3 DNA reads as TGTGCCAGCTCACTGGGACAGGGCCAAGAAAAACTGTTTTTT. Its translation: CASSLGQGQEKLFF.

This clone is hyperexpanded (1% or more) by share. J is TRBJ2-1 and V is TRBV4-1; D is unclear. CDR3 length equals 15 residues. CDR1 MGHRA and CDR2 YSYEKL come from the germline V gene. V gave up 0 bases and J gave up 8 bases, with 14 bases separating them. CDR3 in DNA: TGCGCCAGCAGCCAAGACAATCATAATACGGATGAGCAGTTCTTC. It specifies CASSQDNHNTDEQFF.

This sequence joins TRBV2 and TRBJ2-1, with D possibly being TRBD2 (5 bases). The CDR3 has 14 amino acids. Germline V gives CDR1 SNHLY, CDR2 FYNNEI. V dropped 8 bases and J dropped 6 bases, with 17 bases sitting between them. The CDR3 here is CASLTPRAGNEQFF. The CDR3 DNA follows: TGTGCCAGCTTGACGCCTCGGGCGGGCAATGAGCAGTTCTTC.

This rearrangement joins TRBV4-3 to TRBJ1-1; D unclear. V was clipped by 3 bases and J by 1 base, with 6 bases between them. The CDR3 spans 13 residues. Germline V CDR1 and CDR2: LGHNA, YSLEER. The CDR3 spells CASSQGPNTEAFF. Written as DNA, the CDR3 is TGCGCCAGCAGCCAGGGCCCGAACACTGAAGCTTTCTTT.

The chain employs TRBV2 and TRBJ2-3; possible D gene TRBD1, 8 bases. CDR3 length: 16 residues. Per germline, CDR1 SNHLY and CDR2 FYNNEI. Trimming stripped 5 bases from V and 8 bases from J, with 23 bases between. As DNA, the CDR3 is TGTGCCAGCAGTCGGACAGGGAGGGGTTTGTTTGGTACGCAGTATTTT. This gives the protein CASSRTGRGLFGTQYF.

This chain links TRBV7-9 with TRBJ1-2; a possible D gene is TRBD1 (5 bases). Germline lookup yields CDR1 SEHNR and CDR2 FQNEAQ (reference sequence). The CDR3 is 10 amino acids. The V gene lost 11 bases and the J gene lost 6 bases, with 10 bases spanning the gap. CDR3 DNA: TGTGCCTTCGGAGGGGATGGCTACACCTTC. It codes for CAFGGDGYTF.